Below are 14 T cell receptor beta chains sequenced from a single sample in a study of T cell responses to AZD1222 COVID-19 vaccine. Data came from immunoSEQ multiplex PCR; TCRdb stores just in-frame clones and leaves some out. The sample records over 150,000 clones, 90% being singletons. The input for sequencing was peripheral blood, taken on day 0 of AZD1222 vaccination. These receptors were obtained from an adult in good health.

The V and J genes are TRBV19 and TRBJ2-7; 13 bases match TRBD2. CDR1 and CDR2 (germline): LNHDA, SQIVND (reference sequence). Trimming took 6 bases from V and 5 from J; bases not matched to a gene: 7. The CDR3 extends over 15 amino acids. The CDR3 is CASSPPGLAGNEQYF. The CDR3, as DNA: TGTGCCAGTAGCCCCCCGGGACTAGCGGGAAACGAGCAGTACTTC.

The gene calls are TRBV25-1 and TRBJ2-7, with TRBD1 matching 8 bases. CDR3 size: 15 residues. In germline, CDR1 is MGHDK, CDR2 SYGVNS. V lost 2 bases and J lost 2; bases outside the gene matches: 5. This chain's CDR3 is CASSEHGQGAYEQYF. The CDR3 nucleotides are TGTGCCAGCAGTGAACACGGACAGGGAGCCTACGAGCAGTACTTC.

This rearrangement joins TRBV9 to TRBJ2-5; 7 bases align to TRBD1. V lost 5 bases to trimming and J lost 5 bases; unmatched junction nucleotides: 9. The CDR3 totals 14 residues. The germline CDR1 and CDR2 sequences are SGDLS and YYNGEE. The CDR3: CASSEPGQLETQYF. CDR3 DNA sequence: TGTGCCAGCAGTGAACCGGGACAGCTCGAGACCCAGTACTTC.

This clone was seen only once. The chain employs TRBV15 and TRBJ1-1, with D unresolved. Trimming shortened V by 5 bases and J by 5 bases, and 18 bases separated the two germline ends. Germline CDR1 is LNHNV and CDR2 is YYDKDF (reference sequence). The CDR3 loop spans 15 amino acids. The CDR3 sequence is CATSDKDGARTEAFF. The CDR3 DNA is TGTGCCACCAGCGACAAGGACGGCGCGAGGACTGAAGCTTTCTTT. The full variable domain, with the rest looked up from reference TRBV15 and TRBJ1-1, is DAMVIQNPRYQVTQFGKPVTLSCSQTLNHNVMYWYQQKSSQAPKLLFHYYDKDFNNEADTPDNFQSRRPNTSFCFLDIRSPGLGDTAMYLCATSDKDGARTEAFFGQGTRLTVV.

This rearrangement joins TRBV5-6 to TRBJ2-5; D may correspond to TRBD1 or TRBD2 (6 bases each). Germline assignment: CDR1 SGHDT and CDR2 YYEEEE. There are 15 residues in the CDR3. Trimming cost V 0 bases and J 5 bases, with 14 bases left between them. The chain's CDR3 is CASSLGLGGLETQYF. In nucleotides, the CDR3 is TGTGCCAGCAGCTTGGGTTTGGGGGGCCTGGAGACCCAGTACTTC. Using reference TRBV5-6 and TRBJ2-5 for the parts outside the CDR3, the full variable domain is DAGVTQSPTHLIKTRGQQVTLRCSPKSGHDTVSWYQQALGQGPQFIFQYYEEEERQRGNFPDRFSGHQFPNYSSELNVNALLLGDSALYLCASSLGLGGLETQYFGPGTRLLVL.

The chain employs TRBV19 and TRBJ1-5, with TRBD1 matching over 10 bases. Germline loops: CDR1 LNHDA, CDR2 SQIVND (reference sequence). The CDR3 spans 15 residues. The junction had 9 bases not matched to a gene; V was cut back by 6 bases and J by 7 bases. The CDR3 protein is CASRADRGPGQPQHF. The DNA for the CDR3 is TGTGCCAGTAGGGCCGACAGGGGGCCAGGACAGCCCCAGCATTTT.

The chain combines TRBV7-9 with TRBJ1-1; 7 positions agree with TRBD1. There are 16 residues in the CDR3. Germline CDR1 is SEHNR and CDR2 is FQNEAQ (reference sequence). Trimming removed 5 bases from V and 0 bases from J; junction bases left unmatched: 9. The CDR3 loop is CASSKTGVGMNTEAFF. DNA of the CDR3: TGTGCCAGCAGCAAAACAGGGGTGGGAATGAACACTGAAGCTTTCTTT.

This clone was seen a single time. V and J are TRBV4-2 and TRBJ2-7; perhaps TRBD2 as D (7 bases). Trimming pared 5 bases from V and 3 bases from J, leaving 17 bases between. The CDR3 extends over 15 amino acids. Germline assignment: CDR1 LGHNA and CDR2 YNFKEQ. The CDR3, as DNA: TGTGCCAGCAGCTACTTAGGGGGGGTAGGCTACGAGCAGTACTTC. As protein: CASSYLGGVGYEQYF.

The chain employs TRBV15 and TRBJ2-6; D gene unclear. CDR1 is LNHNV and CDR2 is YYDKDF in the germline V gene (reference sequence). The CDR3 totals 16 residues. V lost 5 bases to trimming and J lost 1 base, with 12 bases between them. The CDR3, as DNA: TGTGCCACCAGCCCCCTCTCACTATCTGGGGCCAACGTCCTGACTTTC. Residues: CATSPLSLSGANVLTF.

This sequence joins TRBV9 and TRBJ1-3; D not resolved. V was cut by 0 bases and J by 0 bases, with 7 bases left in between. The CDR3 totals 15 residues. Germline assignment: CDR1 SGDLS and CDR2 YYNGEE. The CDR3 sequence is CASSVDGSSGNTIYF. The CDR3 DNA reads as TGTGCCAGCAGCGTAGACGGCTCCTCTGGAAACACCATATATTTT.

This clone was seen a few times. The chain combines TRBV6-5 with TRBJ1-1; D is undetermined. Germline V gene sequence: CDR1 MNHEY, CDR2 SVGAGI. The CDR3 consists of 13 residues. V shed 9 bases and J shed 4 bases, with 15 bases lying between them. The CDR3 here is CASTSGRGTEAFF. The DNA of the CDR3 is TGTGCCAGTACAAGTGGTCGGGGCACTGAAGCTTTCTTT.

Details on this clone: Its ends do not fully match the called genes, so a read error is possible. The chain links TRBV5-4 to TRBJ1-2, with 7 positions matching TRBD1. Germline assignment: CDR1 SGHNT and CDR2 YYREEE (reference sequence). The CDR3 is made up of 13 amino acids. CDR3 DNA sequence: TGTGCCAGCAACTTGGACAGGTTTTATGGCTACACCTTC. Amino acid sequence: CASNLDRFYGYTF.

The gene calls are TRBV12-1 and TRBJ2-5; the table names TRBD1, a call not compared with the DNA. TRBV12-1 is flagged as a pseudogene. This CDR3 contains 15 residues. CDR3 sequence (DNA): TGTGCCAGCAGCTCAGGGACAGGGGGAGGGGAGACCCAGTACTTC. Its translation is CASSSGTGGGETQYF.

The V and J genes are TRBV6-1 and TRBJ2-1; 8 bases line up with TRBD1. There are 16 residues in the CDR3. Germline lookup yields CDR1 MNHNS and CDR2 SASEGT. The trim removed 3 bases at V and 5 bases at J, leaving 9 bases unmatched. The CDR3 region has the DNA TGTGCCAGCAGTGATTGGACAGGGTTGGACCACAATGAGCAGTTCTTC. As protein: CASSDWTGLDHNEQFF.